These 14 T cell receptor beta chains were all obtained from the same sample, sequenced in a study of T cell clonality in common variable immunodeficiency. Data came from immunoSEQ multiplex PCR; TCRdb stores just in-frame clones and leaves some out. The profile covers about 28,000 clones, none occurring a single time. These receptors' antigens are unknown. General study findings and limits: Common variable immunodeficiency TCR beta sequences reportedly had fewer deletions and N-nucleotide insertions.

The sequenced sample consisted of peripheral blood mononuclear cells. These receptors all stem from a human donor with common variable immunodeficiency.

On this clone itself: The read is 3 residues too short to cover the CDR3 end, so that end is filled in from the germline J gene. The genes are TRBV18 and TRBJ2-5, with TRBD1 identical over 8 bases. The CDR3 spans 14 residues. Looked up from germline, CDR1 is KGHSH and CDR2 is LQKENI. V was pared by 5 bases and J by 5 bases, with 7 bases of the junction left unmatched. The CDR3 loop is CASSTGQATETQYF. The DNA read from the CDR3 is TGTGCCAGCTCAACGGGACAGGCAACGGAGACC.

The sequenced CDR3 bases are TGTGCCAGTAGGGGGTTAGGGACAGGGGGCCGCTACAATGAG. Its translation is CASRGLGTGGRYNE. The CDR3, in full, reads CASRGLGTGGRYNEQFF. This rearrangement joins TRBV19 to TRBJ2-1, with 12 bases identical to TRBD1. The read stops 3 residues short of the end of the CDR3; the missing end is completed from the germline J gene. Germline V gene data show CDR1 as LNHDA and CDR2 as SQIVND (reference sequence). V gave up 6 bases and J gave up 3 bases; unmatched junction bases: 9. There are 17 residues in the CDR3.

This clone occurred a few times. The read terminates 3 residues before the CDR3 end, so the remaining end is supplied by the germline J gene. This chain connects TRBV2 to TRBJ2-5; 12 bases map to TRBD2. The CDR3 covers 16 residues. The V gene's germline CDR1 is SNHLY and CDR2 FYNNEI. Unmatched junction bases numbered 7, after V lost 4 bases and J lost 4 bases. CDR3 in amino acids: CASSALAGGRGETQYF. The part of the CDR3 DNA that was read is TGTGCCAGCAGTGCCCTAGCGGGAGGGCGAGGAGAGACC.

This clone was counted many times. The missing CDR3 end, 3 residues past where the read stops, is filled in from the germline J gene. The gene calls are TRBV7-9 and TRBJ2-7; tentatively, D is TRBD1 (5 bases). The CDR3 extends over 13 amino acids. The V gene's germline CDR1 is SEHNR and CDR2 FQNEAQ (reference sequence). V lost 3 bases, J lost 4 bases, and 10 bases lay in between. This CDR3 reads CASSFVQEYEQYF. Partial CDR3 DNA: TGTGCCAGCAGCTTTGTACAGGAATACGAG.

This clone was seen a handful of times. The read gets to within 3 residues of the CDR3 end, and the germline J gene fills in the rest. The rearrangement links TRBV20-1 to TRBJ2-1; 7 bases align to TRBD1. Germline V gives CDR1 DFQATT, CDR2 SNEGSKA (reference sequence). This CDR3 region has 14 residues. V lost 5 bases and J lost 1; bases outside the gene matches: 5. CDR3 region: CSASGQDSYNEQFF. The sequenced CDR3 bases are TGCAGTGCTTCTGGACAGGATTCCTACAATGAG.

This clone was counted a few times. Read sequence stops 3 residues before the CDR3 end, and the germline J gene provides the missing end. This chain links TRBV7-6 with TRBJ2-5; 10 bases map to TRBD2. The CDR3 is 18 residues long. Trimming cost V 9 bases and J 1 base; bases outside gene matches: 17. Germline V CDR1 and CDR2: SGHVS, FNYEAQ. CDR3 bases read: TGTGCCAGTTCCCAGGGGCTAGCGGGAGCGGTTCCCCAAGAGACC. Translating gives CASSQGLAGAVPQET. The full-length CDR3 reads as CASSQGLAGAVPQETQYF.

This clone was counted between two and nine times. With the read ending 3 residues before the CDR3 end, the germline J gene is used to fill in that end. The chain carries TRBV13 and TRBJ1-6; 7 nucleotides align to TRBD1. CDR1 is PRHDT, CDR2 FYEKMQ, per germline (reference sequence). The V segment lost 5 bases and the J segment 11 bases; nucleotides outside the gene matches: 6. The CDR3 length is 13 residues. The sequenced part of the CDR3 DNA is TGTGCCAGCAGCCCACAGGGGTATACACCC. Its translation is CASSPQGYTP. The whole CDR3 protein is CASSPQGYTPLHF.

This clone has just a few counts. Read data end 3 residues before the CDR3 end; the end is taken from the germline J gene. The chain has TRBV20-1 and TRBJ2-1; TRBD2 agrees at 12 bases. From germline, CDR1 is DFQATT and CDR2 SNEGSKA (reference sequence). The CDR3 length is 15 residues. V gave up 3 bases and J gave up 8 bases; unmatched junction bases: 8. CDR3 residues: CSASQWTSGIYEQFF. CDR3 DNA (partial): TGCAGTGCTAGTCAGTGGACTAGCGGGATCTATGAG.

CDR3 DNA (partial): TGTGCCAGCAGCTCACCGGGACAGGCGACCTTTGGCAATCAGCCC. The encoded protein is CASSSPGQATFGNQP. Given in full, the CDR3 is CASSSPGQATFGNQPQHF. This chain links TRBV7-8 with TRBJ1-5; TRBD1 agrees at 8 bases. The read halts 3 residues ahead of the CDR3 end, with the missing end drawn from the germline J gene. Trimming removed 4 bases from V and 2 bases from J; junction bases left unmatched: 13. This CDR3 is built from 18 residues. Germline CDR1 is SGHVS and CDR2 is FQNEAQ.

There are many counts of this clone. The DNA ends 3 residues before the CDR3 does, and the rest of the CDR3 is filled in from the germline J gene. V usage is TRBV7-9 and J usage is TRBJ2-7, with D tentatively TRBD1 (6 bases). Germline loops: CDR1 SEHNR, CDR2 FQNEAQ (reference sequence). This CDR3 is 14 amino acids long. With 5 bases removed from V and 3 bases from J, the gap between germline ends came to 14 bases. This chain's CDR3 is CASSGTQQGYEQYF. The part of the CDR3 DNA that was read is TGTGCCAGCAGCGGGACACAACAGGGCTACGAG.

This clone was counted at least ten times. The CDR3 is cut off 3 residues early in the read; its end comes from the germline J gene. This chain links TRBV20-1 with TRBJ1-5; 8 bases are shared with TRBD1. V lost 3 bases, J lost 6 bases, and 7 bases stayed unmatched. CDR1 and CDR2 (germline): DFQATT, SNEGSKA (reference sequence). The CDR3 length is 14 residues. CDR3 sequence reads: CSAREQGAAQPQHF. The CDR3 DNA, read in part, is TGCAGTGCTAGGGAGCAGGGGGCTGCTCAGCCC.

Regarding this clone: The read finishes 3 residues shy of the CDR3 end, and the germline J gene is used to complete it. The chain carries TRBV20-1 and TRBJ2-7; 11 positions match TRBD2. The CDR3 loop spans 14 amino acids. Germline-derived CDR1 and CDR2 are DFQATT and SNEGSKA (reference sequence). Trimming cost V 3 bases and J 2 bases; bases outside gene matches: 3. The part of the CDR3 DNA that was read is TGCAGTGCTAGGACTAGCGGGATTACCTACGAG. It translates to CSARTSGITYE. The CDR3 as a whole reads CSARTSGITYEQYF.

On this clone: The observed sequence ends 3 residues before the CDR3 terminus, with the missing tail filled in from the germline J gene. V and J are TRBV18 and TRBJ2-1; the match to TRBD2 covers 7 bases. With V trimmed by 3 bases and J by 2 bases, 1 base remained unmatched. Germline V gene data show CDR1 as KGHSH and CDR2 as LQKENI. The length of the CDR3 is 14 residues. CDR3 bases read: TGTGCCAGCTCACCCGGGACTACCTACAATGAG. This translates into CASSPGTTYNE. From start to end, the CDR3 is CASSPGTTYNEQFF.

Ten or more counts support this clone. The CDR3 goes on 3 residues after the read ends, and that part is filled in from the germline J gene. The gene calls are TRBV5-1 and TRBJ2-2; D uncertain. Between the trimmed V and J ends, which lost 1 base and 2 bases, there was a span of 6 bases. This CDR3 contains 14 residues. Per the germline V gene, CDR1 is SGHRS and CDR2 is YFSETQ. Partial CDR3 DNA: TGCGCCAGCAGCTTGATGACAAACACCGGGGAG. Its translation is CASSLMTNTGE. In full, the CDR3 reads CASSLMTNTGELFF.